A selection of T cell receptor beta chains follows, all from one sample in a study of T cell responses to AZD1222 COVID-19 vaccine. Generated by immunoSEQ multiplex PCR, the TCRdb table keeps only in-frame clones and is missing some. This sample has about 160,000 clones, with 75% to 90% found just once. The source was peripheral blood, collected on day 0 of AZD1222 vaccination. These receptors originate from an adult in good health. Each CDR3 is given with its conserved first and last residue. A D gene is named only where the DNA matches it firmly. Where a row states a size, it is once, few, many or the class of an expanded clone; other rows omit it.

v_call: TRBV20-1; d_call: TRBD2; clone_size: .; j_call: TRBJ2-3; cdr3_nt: TGCAGTGCTAGTGTTAGCGGGGGCAGACGCAGCTTGGATACGCAGTATTTT; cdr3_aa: CSASVSGGRRSLDTQYF
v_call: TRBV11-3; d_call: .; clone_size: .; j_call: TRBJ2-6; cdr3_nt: TGTGCCAGCAGCCAAGGGAGCTCTGGGGCCAACGTCCTGACTTTC; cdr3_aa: CASSQGSSGANVLTF
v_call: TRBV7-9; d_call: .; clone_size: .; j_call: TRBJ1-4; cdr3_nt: TGTGCCAGCAGCCCCAGAGGGGCGGATAATGAAAAACTGTTTTTT; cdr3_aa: CASSPRGADNEKLFF
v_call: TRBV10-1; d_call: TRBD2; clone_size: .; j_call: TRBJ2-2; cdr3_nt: TGCGCCAGCAGGGAGACTAGCGGGGGAAGAGCCGGGGAGCTGTTTTTT; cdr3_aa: CASRETSGGRAGELFF
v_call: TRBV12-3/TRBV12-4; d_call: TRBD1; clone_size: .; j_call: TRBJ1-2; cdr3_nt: TGTGCCAGCAGTCCAGCGGGACAGGGAGGCTACACCTTC; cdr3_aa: CASSPAGQGGYTF
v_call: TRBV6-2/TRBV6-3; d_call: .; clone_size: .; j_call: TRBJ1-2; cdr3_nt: TGTGCCAGCAGTCACAACTATGGCTACACCTTC; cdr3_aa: CASSHNYGYTF
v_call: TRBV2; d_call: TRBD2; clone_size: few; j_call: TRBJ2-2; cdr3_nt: TGTGCCAGCAAGGGACTAGCGGGGTCCAACACCGGGGAGCTGTTTTTT; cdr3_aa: CASKGLAGSNTGELFF
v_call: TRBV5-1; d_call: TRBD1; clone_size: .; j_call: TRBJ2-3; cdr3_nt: TGCGCCAGCAGCCTAACCGGGACAGAGACAGATACGCAGTATTTT; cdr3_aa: CASSLTGTETDTQYF
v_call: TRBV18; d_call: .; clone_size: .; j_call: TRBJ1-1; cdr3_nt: TGTGCCAGCTCACCGCAACAGGGAAACACTGAAGCTTTCTTT; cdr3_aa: CASSPQQGNTEAFF
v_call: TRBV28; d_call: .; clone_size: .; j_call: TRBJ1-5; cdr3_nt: TGTGCCAGCAGTTTGGTGCAATCCTCCCCCAATCAGCCCCAGCATTTT; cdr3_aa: CASSLVQSSPNQPQHF
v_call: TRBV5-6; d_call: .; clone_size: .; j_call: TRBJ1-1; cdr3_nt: TGTGCCAGCAGCGTCCAGGCAGGGAGCACTGAAGCTTTCTTT; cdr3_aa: CASSVQAGSTEAFF
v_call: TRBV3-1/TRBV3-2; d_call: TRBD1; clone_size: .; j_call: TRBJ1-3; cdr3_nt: TGTGCCAGCAGCCCGTGGGACAGTAGGGAAAACACCATATATTTT; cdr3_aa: CASSPWDSRENTIYF
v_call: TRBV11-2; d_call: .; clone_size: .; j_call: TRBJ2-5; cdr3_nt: TGTGCCAGCAGCTTATTTCAGGGAACCCAAGAGACCCAGTACTTC; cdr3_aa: CASSLFQGTQETQYF
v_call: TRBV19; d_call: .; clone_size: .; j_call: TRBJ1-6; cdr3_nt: TGTGCCAGTTCCTTCAGCCATTCACCCCTCCACTTT; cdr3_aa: CASSFSHSPLHF
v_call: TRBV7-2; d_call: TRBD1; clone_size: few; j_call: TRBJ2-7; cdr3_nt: TGTGCCAGCAGGGCCGGGACAGGGGTCTTTGAGCAGTACTTC; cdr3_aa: CASRAGTGVFEQYF
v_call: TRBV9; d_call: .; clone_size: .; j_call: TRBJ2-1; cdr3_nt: TGTGCCAGCAGCCCCCACACACCGAAGTTCTACAATGAGCAGTTCTTC; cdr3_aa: CASSPHTPKFYNEQFF
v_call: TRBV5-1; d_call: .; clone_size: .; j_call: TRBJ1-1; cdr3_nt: TGCGCCAGCAGCTGGACACCCGAAGGAACTGAAGCTTTCTTT; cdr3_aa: CASSWTPEGTEAFF
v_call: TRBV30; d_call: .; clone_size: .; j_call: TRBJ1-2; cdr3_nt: TGTGCCTGGAGTGTATTCGGGGAGGTTAACTATGGCTACACCTTC; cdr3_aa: CAWSVFGEVNYGYTF
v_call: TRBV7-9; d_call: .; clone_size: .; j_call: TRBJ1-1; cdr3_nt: TGTGCCAGCAGCTTAGGAAGGACAGTGAGGAACACTGAAGCTTTCTTT; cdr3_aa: CASSLGRTVRNTEAFF
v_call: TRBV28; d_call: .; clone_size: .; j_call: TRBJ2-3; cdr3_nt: TGTGCCACCACAACGGGGGCGCGTGATACGCAGTATTTT; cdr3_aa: CATTTGARDTQYF
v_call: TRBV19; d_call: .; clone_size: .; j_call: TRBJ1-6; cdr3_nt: TGTGCCAGTAGTATAACGTGGGATAATTCACCCCTCCACTTT; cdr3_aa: CASSITWDNSPLHF
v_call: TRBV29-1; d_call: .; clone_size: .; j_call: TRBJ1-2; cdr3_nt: TGCAGCGTTGAAGAGTACGAGGTCGGAGGAAACCCCAACTATGGCTACACCTTC; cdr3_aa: CSVEEYEVGGNPNYGYTF
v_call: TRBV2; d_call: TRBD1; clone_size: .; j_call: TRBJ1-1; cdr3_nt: TGTGCCAGCAGTGGCCAACAGGGGAAAAGCATGAACACTGAAGCTTTCTTT; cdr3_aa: CASSGQQGKSMNTEAFF
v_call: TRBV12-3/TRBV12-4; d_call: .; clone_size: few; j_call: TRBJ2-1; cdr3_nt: TGTGCCACCCGTGTTTCTAATGAGCAGTTCTTC; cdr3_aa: CATRVSNEQFF